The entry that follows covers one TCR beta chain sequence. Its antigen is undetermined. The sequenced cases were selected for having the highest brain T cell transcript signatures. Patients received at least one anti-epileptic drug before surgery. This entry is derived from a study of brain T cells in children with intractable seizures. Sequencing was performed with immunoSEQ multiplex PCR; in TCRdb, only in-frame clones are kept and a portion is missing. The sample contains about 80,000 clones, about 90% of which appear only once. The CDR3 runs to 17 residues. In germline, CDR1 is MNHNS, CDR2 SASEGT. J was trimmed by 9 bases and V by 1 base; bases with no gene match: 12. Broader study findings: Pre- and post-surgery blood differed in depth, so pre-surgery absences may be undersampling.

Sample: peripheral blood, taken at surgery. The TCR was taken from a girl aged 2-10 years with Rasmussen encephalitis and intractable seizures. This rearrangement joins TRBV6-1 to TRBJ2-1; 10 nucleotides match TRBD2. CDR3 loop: CASSEGVGLAGAVEQFF. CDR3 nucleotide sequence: TGTGCCAGCAGTGAAGGGGTCGGGCTAGCGGGAGCTGTTGAGCAGTTCTTC.